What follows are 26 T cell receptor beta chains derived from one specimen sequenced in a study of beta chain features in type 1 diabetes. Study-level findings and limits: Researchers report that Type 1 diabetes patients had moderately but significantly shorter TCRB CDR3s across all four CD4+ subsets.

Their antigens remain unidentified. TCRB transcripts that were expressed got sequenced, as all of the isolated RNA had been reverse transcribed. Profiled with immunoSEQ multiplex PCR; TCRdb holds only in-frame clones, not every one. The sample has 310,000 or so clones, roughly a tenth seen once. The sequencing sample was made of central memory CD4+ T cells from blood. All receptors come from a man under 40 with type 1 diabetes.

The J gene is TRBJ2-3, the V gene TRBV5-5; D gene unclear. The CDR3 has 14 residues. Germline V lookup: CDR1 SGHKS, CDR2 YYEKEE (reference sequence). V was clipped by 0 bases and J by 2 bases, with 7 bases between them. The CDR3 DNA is TGTGCCAGCAGCTTGGGGAGACCCACAGATACGCAGTATTTT. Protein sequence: CASSLGRPTDTQYF.

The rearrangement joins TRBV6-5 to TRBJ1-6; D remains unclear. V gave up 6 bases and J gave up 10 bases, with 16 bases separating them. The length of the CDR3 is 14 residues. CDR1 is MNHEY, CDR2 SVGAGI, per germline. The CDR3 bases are TGTGCCAGCAGCCCGGGTGAAACAAGGTCACCCCTCCACTTT. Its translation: CASSPGETRSPLHF.

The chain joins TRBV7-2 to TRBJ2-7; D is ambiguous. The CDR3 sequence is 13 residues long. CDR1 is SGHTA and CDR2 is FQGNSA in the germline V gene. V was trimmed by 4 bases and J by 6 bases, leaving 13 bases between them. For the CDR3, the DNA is TGTGCCAGCAGCTCCCCTCGGGCTGGCGAGCAGTACTTC. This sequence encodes CASSSPRAGEQYF.

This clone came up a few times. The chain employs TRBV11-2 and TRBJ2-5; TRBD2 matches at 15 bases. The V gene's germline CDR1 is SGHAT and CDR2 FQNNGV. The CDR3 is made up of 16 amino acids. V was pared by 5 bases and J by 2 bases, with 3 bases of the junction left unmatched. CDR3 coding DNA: TGTGCCAGCAGCCCCGGACTAGCGGGGGGGCAAGAGACCCAGTACTTC. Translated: CASSPGLAGGQETQYF.

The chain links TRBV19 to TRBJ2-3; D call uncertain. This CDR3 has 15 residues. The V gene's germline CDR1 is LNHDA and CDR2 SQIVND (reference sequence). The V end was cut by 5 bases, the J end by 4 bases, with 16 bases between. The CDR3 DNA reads TGTGCCAGTAGTCCCGCCCAAGCTAGGGCAGATACGCAGTATTTT. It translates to CASSPAQARADTQYF.

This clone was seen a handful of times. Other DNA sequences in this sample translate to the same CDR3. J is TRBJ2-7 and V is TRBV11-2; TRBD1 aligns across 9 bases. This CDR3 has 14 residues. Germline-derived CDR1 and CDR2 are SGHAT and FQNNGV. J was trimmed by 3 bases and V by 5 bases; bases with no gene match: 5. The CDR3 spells CASSPRQGGYEQYF. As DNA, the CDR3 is TGTGCCAGCAGCCCCAGACAGGGGGGCTACGAGCAGTACTTC.

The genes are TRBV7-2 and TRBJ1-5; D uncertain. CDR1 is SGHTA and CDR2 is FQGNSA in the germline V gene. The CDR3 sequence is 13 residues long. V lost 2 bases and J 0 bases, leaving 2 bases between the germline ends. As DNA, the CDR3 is TGTGCCAGCAGCTTACATAGCAATCAGCCCCAGCATTTT. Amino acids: CASSLHSNQPQHF.

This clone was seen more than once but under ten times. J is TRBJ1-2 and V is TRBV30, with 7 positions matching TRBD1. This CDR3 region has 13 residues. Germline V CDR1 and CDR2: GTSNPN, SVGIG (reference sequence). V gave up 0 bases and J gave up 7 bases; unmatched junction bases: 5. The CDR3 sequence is CAWSVQGIVGYTF. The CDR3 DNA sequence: TGTGCCTGGAGTGTACAGGGGATAGTTGGCTACACCTTC.

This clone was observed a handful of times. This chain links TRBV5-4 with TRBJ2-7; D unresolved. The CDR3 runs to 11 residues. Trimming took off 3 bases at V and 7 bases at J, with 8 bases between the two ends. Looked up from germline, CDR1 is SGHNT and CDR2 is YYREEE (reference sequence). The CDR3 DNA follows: TGTGCCAGCAGCTCCTTCGGGGAGCAGTACTTC. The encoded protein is CASSSFGEQYF.

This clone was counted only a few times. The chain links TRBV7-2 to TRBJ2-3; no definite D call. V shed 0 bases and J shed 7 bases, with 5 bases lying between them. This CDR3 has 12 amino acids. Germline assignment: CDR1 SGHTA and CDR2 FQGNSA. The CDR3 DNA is TGTGCCAGCAGCTTAGCGGAAAATACGCAGTATTTT. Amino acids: CASSLAENTQYF.

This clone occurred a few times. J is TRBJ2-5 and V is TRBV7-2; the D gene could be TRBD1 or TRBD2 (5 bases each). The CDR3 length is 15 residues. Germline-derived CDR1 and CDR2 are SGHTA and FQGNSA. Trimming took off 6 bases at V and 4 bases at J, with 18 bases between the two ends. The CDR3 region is CASRRGRADGETQYF. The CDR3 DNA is TGTGCCAGCAGGAGGGGCCGGGCGGACGGAGAGACCCAGTACTTC.

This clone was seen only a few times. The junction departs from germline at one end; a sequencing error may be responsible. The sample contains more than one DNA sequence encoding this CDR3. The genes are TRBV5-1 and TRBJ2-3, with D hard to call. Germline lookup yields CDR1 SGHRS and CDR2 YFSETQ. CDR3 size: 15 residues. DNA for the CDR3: TGCGCCAGCAGTTTGGACGGCCTTAGCACAGATACGCAGTATTTT. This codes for CASSLDGLSTDTQYF.

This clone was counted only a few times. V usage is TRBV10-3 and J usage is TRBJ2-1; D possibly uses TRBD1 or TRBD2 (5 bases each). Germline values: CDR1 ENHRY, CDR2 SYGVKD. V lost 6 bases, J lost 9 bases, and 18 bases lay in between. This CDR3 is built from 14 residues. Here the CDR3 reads CAIRGELGSPEQFF. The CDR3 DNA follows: TGTGCCATCAGGGGGGAACTAGGATCTCCTGAGCAGTTCTTC.

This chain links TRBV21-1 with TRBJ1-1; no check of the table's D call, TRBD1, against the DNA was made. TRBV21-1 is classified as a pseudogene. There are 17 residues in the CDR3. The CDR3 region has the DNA TGTGCCAGCAGGTATGGGAAGAGTGGGACAGGGTGGACTGAAGCTTTCTTT. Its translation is CASRYGKSGTGWTEAFF.

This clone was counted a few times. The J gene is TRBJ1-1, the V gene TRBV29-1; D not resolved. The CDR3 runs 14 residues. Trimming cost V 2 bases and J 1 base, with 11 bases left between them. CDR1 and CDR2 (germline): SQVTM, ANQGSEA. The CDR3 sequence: CSVEPRSGNTEAFF. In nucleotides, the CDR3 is TGCAGCGTTGAACCCCGGTCCGGGAACACTGAAGCTTTCTTT.

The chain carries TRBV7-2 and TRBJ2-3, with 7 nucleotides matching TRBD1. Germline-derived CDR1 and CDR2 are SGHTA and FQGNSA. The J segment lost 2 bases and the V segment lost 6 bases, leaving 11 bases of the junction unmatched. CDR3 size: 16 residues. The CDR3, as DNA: TGTGCCAGCAGACCTACACCGGGACAGCCCACAGATACGCAGTATTTT. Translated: CASRPTPGQPTDTQYF.

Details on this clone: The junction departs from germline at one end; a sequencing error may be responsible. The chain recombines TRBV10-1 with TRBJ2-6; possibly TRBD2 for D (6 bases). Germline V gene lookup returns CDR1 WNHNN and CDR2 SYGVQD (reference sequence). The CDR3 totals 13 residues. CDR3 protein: CASSGRGVNVLTF. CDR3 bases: TGCGCCAGCAGCGGGAGAGGGGTCAACGTCCTGACTTTC.

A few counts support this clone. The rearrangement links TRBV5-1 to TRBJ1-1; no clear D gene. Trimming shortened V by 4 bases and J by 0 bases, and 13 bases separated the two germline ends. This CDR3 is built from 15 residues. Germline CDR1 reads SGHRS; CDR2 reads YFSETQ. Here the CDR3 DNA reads TGCGCCAGCAGCCCTTCGGTGGCTGTGAACACTGAAGCTTTCTTT. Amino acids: CASSPSVAVNTEAFF.

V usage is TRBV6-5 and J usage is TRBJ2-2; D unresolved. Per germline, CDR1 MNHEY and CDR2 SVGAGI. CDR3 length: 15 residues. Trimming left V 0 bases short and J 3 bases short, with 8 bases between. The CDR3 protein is CASSYSPEYTGELFF. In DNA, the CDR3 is TGTGCCAGCAGTTACTCGCCAGAATACACCGGGGAGCTGTTTTTT.

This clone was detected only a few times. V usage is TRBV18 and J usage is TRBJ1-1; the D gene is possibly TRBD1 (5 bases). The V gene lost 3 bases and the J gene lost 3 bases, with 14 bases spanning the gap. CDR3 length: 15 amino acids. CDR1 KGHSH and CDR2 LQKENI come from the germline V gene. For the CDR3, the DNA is TGTGCCAGCTCACCGCTCAGGACAAGTTACACTGAAGCTTTCTTT. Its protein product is CASSPLRTSYTEAFF.

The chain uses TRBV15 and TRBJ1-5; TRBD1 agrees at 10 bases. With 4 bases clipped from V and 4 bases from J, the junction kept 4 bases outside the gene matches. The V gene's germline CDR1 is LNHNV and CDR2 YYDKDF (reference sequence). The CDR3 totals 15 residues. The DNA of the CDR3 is TGTGCCACCAGCACACTGGGACAGGGGAATCAGCCCCAGCATTTT. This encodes CATSTLGQGNQPQHF.

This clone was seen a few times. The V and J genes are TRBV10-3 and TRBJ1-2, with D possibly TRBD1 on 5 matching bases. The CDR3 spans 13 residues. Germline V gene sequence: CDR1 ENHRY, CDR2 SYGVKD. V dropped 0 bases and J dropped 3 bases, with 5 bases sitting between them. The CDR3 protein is CAISESGHYGYTF. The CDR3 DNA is TGTGCCATCAGTGAGTCGGGGCACTATGGCTACACCTTC.

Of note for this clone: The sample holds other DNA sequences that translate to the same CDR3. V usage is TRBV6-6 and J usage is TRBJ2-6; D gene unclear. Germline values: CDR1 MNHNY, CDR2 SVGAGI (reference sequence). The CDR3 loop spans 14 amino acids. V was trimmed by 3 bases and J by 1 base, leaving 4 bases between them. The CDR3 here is CASSYGSGANVLTF. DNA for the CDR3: TGTGCCAGCAGTTATGGGTCTGGGGCCAACGTCCTGACTTTC.

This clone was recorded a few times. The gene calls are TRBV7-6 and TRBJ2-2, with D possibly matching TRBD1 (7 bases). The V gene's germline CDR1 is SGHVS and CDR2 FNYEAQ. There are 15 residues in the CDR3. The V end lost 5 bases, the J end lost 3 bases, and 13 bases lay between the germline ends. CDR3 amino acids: CASSPGGKDTGELFF. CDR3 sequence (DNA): TGTGCCAGCAGCCCAGGGGGGAAGGACACCGGGGAGCTGTTTTTT.

CDR3 DNA sequence: TGTGCCAGCAGCGTAGGAAGTAGCGGGGGATCCTACGAGCAGTACTTC. It specifies CASSVGSSGGSYEQYF. The rearrangement links TRBV9 to TRBJ2-7; 9 bases are shared with TRBD2. The CDR3 loop spans 16 amino acids. Germline lookup yields CDR1 SGDLS and CDR2 YYNGEE. J lost 1 base, V lost 0 bases, and 5 bases had no gene match. The whole variable domain, filled in from reference TRBV9 and TRBJ2-7, reads DSGVTQTPKHLITATGQRVTLRCSPRSGDLSVYWYQQSLDQGLQFLIQYYNGEERAKGNILERFSAQQFPDLHSELNLSSLELGDSALYFCASSVGSSGGSYEQYFGPGTRLTVT.

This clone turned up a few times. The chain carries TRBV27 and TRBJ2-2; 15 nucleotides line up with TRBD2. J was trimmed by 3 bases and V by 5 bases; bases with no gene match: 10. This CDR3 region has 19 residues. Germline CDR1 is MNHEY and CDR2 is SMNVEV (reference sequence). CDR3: CASSVGLAGGLGDTGELFF. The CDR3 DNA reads TGTGCCAGCAGTGTTGGACTAGCGGGGGGGCTGGGTGACACCGGGGAGCTGTTTTTT.